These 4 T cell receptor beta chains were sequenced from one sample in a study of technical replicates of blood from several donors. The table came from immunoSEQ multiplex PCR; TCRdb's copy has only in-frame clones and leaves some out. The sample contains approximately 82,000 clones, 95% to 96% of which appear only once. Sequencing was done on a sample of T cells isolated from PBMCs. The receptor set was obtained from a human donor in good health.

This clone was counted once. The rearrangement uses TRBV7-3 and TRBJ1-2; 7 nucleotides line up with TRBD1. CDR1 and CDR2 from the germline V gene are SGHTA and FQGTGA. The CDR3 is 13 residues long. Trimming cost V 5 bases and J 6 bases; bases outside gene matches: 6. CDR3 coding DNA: TGTGCCAGCAGCCGACAGGGTAGAGATGGCTACACCTTC. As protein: CASSRQGRDGYTF.

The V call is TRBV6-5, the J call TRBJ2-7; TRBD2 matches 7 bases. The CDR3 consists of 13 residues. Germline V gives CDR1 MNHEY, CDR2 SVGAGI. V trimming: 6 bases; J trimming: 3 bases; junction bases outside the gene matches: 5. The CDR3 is CASRAGRNYEQYF. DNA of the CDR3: TGTGCCAGCAGAGCGGGACGGAACTACGAGCAGTACTTC.

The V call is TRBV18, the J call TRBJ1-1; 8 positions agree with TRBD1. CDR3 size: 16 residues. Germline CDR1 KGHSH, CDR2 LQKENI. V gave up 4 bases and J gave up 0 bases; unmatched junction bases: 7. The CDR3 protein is CASSQPGQAMNTEAFF. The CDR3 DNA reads TGTGCCAGCTCACAACCGGGACAGGCAATGAACACTGAAGCTTTCTTT. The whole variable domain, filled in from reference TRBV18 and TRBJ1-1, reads NAGVMQNPRHLVRRRGQEARLRCSPMKGHSHVYWYRQLPEEGLKFMVYLQKENIIDESGMPKERFSAEFPKEGPSILRIQQVVRGDSAAYFCASSQPGQAMNTEAFFGQGTRLTVV.

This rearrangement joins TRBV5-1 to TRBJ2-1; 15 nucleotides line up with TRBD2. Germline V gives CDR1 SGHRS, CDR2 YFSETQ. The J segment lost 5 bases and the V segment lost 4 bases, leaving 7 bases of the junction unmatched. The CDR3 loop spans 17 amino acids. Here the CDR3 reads CASSQGLAGGRDNEQFF. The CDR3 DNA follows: TGCGCCAGCAGCCAGGGACTAGCGGGAGGAAGGGACAATGAGCAGTTCTTC.